These 20 T cell receptor beta chains came from one sample sequenced in a study of PD-L1 blockade in urothelial cancer. Libraries were prepared by immunoSEQ multiplex PCR; TCRdb keeps only in-frame clonotypes and omits some of them. The table has tens of thousands of clones, roughly 82% seen once. The specimen comprised PBMCs, sampled around atezolizumab (anti-PD-L1) treatment. The receptors shown here come from a man in his 70s with urothelial cancer.

The sample holds one count of this clone. The rearrangement uses TRBV11-2 and TRBJ1-1, with 8 bases that match TRBD1. Looked up from germline, CDR1 is SGHAT and CDR2 is FQNNGV. J was trimmed by 11 bases and V by 6 bases; bases with no gene match: 20. The CDR3 is 16 residues long. CDR3 loop: CASRLLRGRRGLGAFF. As DNA, the CDR3 is TGTGCCAGCAGACTTCTCAGGGGGCGCAGGGGTTTGGGCGCTTTCTTT.

The chain joins TRBV19 to TRBJ1-2; D might be TRBD1 (5 bases). Per the germline V gene, CDR1 is LNHDA and CDR2 is SQIVND (reference sequence). The ends were cut back, 0 bases at V and 2 bases at J, with 10 bases in the middle. The CDR3 spans 15 residues. CDR3 amino acids: CASSIDQGRNYGYTF. DNA of the CDR3: TGTGCCAGTAGTATAGATCAGGGCAGGAACTATGGCTACACCTTC.

This clone was observed once. The gene calls are TRBV7-8 and TRBJ2-3, with TRBD2 identical over 7 bases. V trimming: 4 bases; J trimming: 4 bases; junction bases outside the gene matches: 8. CDR1 is SGHVS and CDR2 is FQNEAQ in the germline V gene. The CDR3 covers 15 residues. The CDR3 DNA is TGTGCCAGCAGCTCGGGGGGAAAGGGTGCAGATACGCAGTATTTT. Residues: CASSSGGKGADTQYF.

The V call is TRBV2, the J call TRBJ2-5; no definite D call. Germline loops: CDR1 SNHLY, CDR2 FYNNEI. The CDR3 spans 11 residues. The V end lost 7 bases, the J end lost 5 bases, and 8 bases lay between the germline ends. This CDR3 is CASNRMETQYF. Written as DNA, the CDR3 is TGTGCCAGCAACAGAATGGAGACCCAGTACTTC.

J is TRBJ1-2 and V is TRBV2; 8 nucleotides align to TRBD1. Germline V gives CDR1 SNHLY, CDR2 FYNNEI. V lost 5 bases and J lost 7; bases outside the gene matches: 6. This CDR3 comprises 13 residues. CDR3 DNA sequence: TGTGCCAGCAGTCTCGGACAGGGAGTTGGCTACACCTTC. Translated, it gives CASSLGQGVGYTF.

This clone was picked up one time. One junction end does not reproduce the germline sequence, and a read error may be involved. This sequence joins TRBV7-6 and TRBJ2-1; TRBD2 aligns across 7 bases. CDR3 length: 15 residues. Germline V CDR1 and CDR2: SGHVS, FNYEAQ. The DNA of the CDR3 is TGTGCCAGCAGCCGGTCTAGCGGACCCTATAATGAGCAGTTCTTC. It specifies CASSRSSGPYNEQFF.

This clone was seen a handful of times. The chain has TRBV5-4 and TRBJ1-1; the D is unclear. Germline loops: CDR1 SGHNT, CDR2 YYREEE (reference sequence). The length of the CDR3 is 13 residues. Trimming removed 5 bases at V and 2 bases at J, with 10 bases between. CDR3 nucleotides: TGTGCCAGCAGGGCGGCCGATAACACTGAAGCTTTCTTT. It codes for CASRAADNTEAFF.

The V gene is TRBV19, the J gene TRBJ2-3; TRBD2 agrees at 9 bases. The germline V gene encodes CDR1 LNHDA and CDR2 SQIVND (reference sequence). The CDR3 is 16 amino acids. After removal of 7 bases from V and 2 bases from J, the junction contained 10 bases not matched to a gene. CDR3 residues: CASTSQRGAFTDTQYF. Written as DNA, the CDR3 is TGTGCCAGTACAAGTCAGCGGGGGGCCTTCACAGATACGCAGTATTTT. Combining the CDR3 with reference TRBV19 and TRBJ2-3 gives the whole variable domain DGGITQSPKYLFRKEGQNVTLSCEQNLNHDAMYWYRQDPGQGLRLIYYSQIVNDFQKGDIAEGYSVSREKKESFPLTVTSAQKNPTAFYLCASTSQRGAFTDTQYFGPGTRLTVL.

This chain links TRBV7-2 with TRBJ2-7; D gene ambiguous. The CDR3 extends over 14 amino acids. V lost 2 bases and J lost 0, with 8 bases in between. The germline gives CDR1 SGHTA, CDR2 FQGNSA. In DNA form, the CDR3 reads TGTGCCAGCAGCTTAACACAGAACTCCTACGAGCAGTACTTC. This codes for CASSLTQNSYEQYF. The whole variable domain, remainder taken from reference TRBV7-2 and TRBJ2-7, is GAGVSQSPSNKVTEKGKDVELRCDPISGHTALYWYRQSLGQGLEFLIYFQGNSAPDKSGLPSDRFSAERTGGSVSTLTIQRTQQEDSAVYLCASSLTQNSYEQYFGPGTRLTVT.

This clone has just a few counts. This chain uses TRBV11-2 with TRBJ2-7, with 12 bases aligning to TRBD1. The junction had 11 bases not matched to a gene; V was cut back by 3 bases and J by 5 bases. This CDR3 is 17 amino acids long. Germline CDR1 is SGHAT and CDR2 is FQNNGV. CDR3 DNA: TGTGCCAGCAGCTTTACCGGGACAGGGGGCGCGCGGGACGAGCAGTACTTC. This encodes CASSFTGTGGARDEQYF.

This clone has just a few counts. This chain connects TRBV28 to TRBJ1-2; a weak D match, TRBD1 (6 bases). This CDR3 region has 15 residues. In germline, CDR1 is MDHEN, CDR2 SYDVKM. Trimming cost V 2 bases and J 5 bases, with 15 bases left between them. CDR3 nucleotide sequence: TGTGCCAGCAGTTTAGGAGTACAGGGAATTTATGGCTACACCTTC. It specifies CASSLGVQGIYGYTF.

V and J are TRBV19 and TRBJ1-5; D not certain. Germline lookup yields CDR1 LNHDA and CDR2 SQIVND (reference sequence). This CDR3 is 16 amino acids long. V lost 2 bases and J lost 2, with 13 bases in between. Here the CDR3 reads CASSIRLGGGNQPQHF. The DNA for the CDR3 is TGTGCCAGTAGTATACGACTGGGAGGAGGCAATCAGCCCCAGCATTTT.

The J gene is TRBJ1-2, the V gene TRBV7-2; no definite D call. Trimming shortened V by 1 base and J by 3 bases, and 12 bases separated the two germline ends. CDR1 is SGHTA, CDR2 FQGNSA, per germline. The CDR3 runs to 15 residues. CDR3 residues: CASSLGVGADYGYTF. The CDR3 bases are TGTGCCAGCAGCTTAGGAGTGGGAGCTGACTATGGCTACACCTTC.

V gene TRBV13 combines with J gene TRBJ2-3, with 8 bases identical to TRBD2. The J segment lost 0 bases and the V segment lost 10 bases, leaving 6 bases of the junction unmatched. Germline CDR1 and CDR2: PRHDT and FYEKMQ (reference sequence). This CDR3 is built from 14 residues. The CDR3 DNA sequence: TGTGCCACCAAAGCGGGGGAGAGCACAGATACGCAGTATTTT. It yields the protein CATKAGESTDTQYF.

The V and J genes are TRBV30 and TRBJ2-3, with D possibly matching TRBD1 (6 bases). The ends were cut back, 0 bases at V and 6 bases at J, with 7 bases in the middle. The CDR3 totals 12 residues. CDR1 GTSNPN and CDR2 SVGIG come from the germline V gene (reference sequence). The CDR3 bases are TGTGCCTGGAGTGTGACAGGCGATACGCAGTATTTT. Its protein product is CAWSVTGDTQYF.

This clone came up many times. The chain is built from TRBV30 and TRBJ1-2, with TRBD1 matching over 9 bases. The V and J ends lost 2 bases and 7 bases, in that order; junction bases with no gene match: 5. CDR3 size: 13 residues. Germline V gene lookup returns CDR1 GTSNPN and CDR2 SVGIG (reference sequence). Here the CDR3 reads CAWSHRGPLGYTF. CDR3 coding DNA: TGTGCCTGGAGTCACAGGGGGCCCCTTGGCTACACCTTC.

This clone was counted only a few times. This sequence joins TRBV11-2 and TRBJ2-3; the match to TRBD1 covers 9 bases. The CDR3 spans 14 residues. V lost 3 bases, J lost 4 bases, and 2 bases stayed unmatched. CDR1 is SGHAT and CDR2 is FQNNGV in the germline V gene. CDR3 sequence: CASSLDRGSDTQYF. The CDR3, as DNA: TGTGCCAGCAGCTTGGACAGGGGATCAGATACGCAGTATTTT.

The chain links TRBV18 to TRBJ1-1; D unclear. Germline V gene sequence: CDR1 KGHSH, CDR2 LQKENI. The CDR3 runs 13 residues. V was clipped by 5 bases and J by 0 bases, with 7 bases between them. CDR3 nucleotides: TGTGCCAGCTCATCGGGGATGAACACTGAAGCTTTCTTT. Translated: CASSSGMNTEAFF.

The J gene is TRBJ2-5, the V gene TRBV7-8; 7 nucleotides line up with TRBD1. The V gene's germline CDR1 is SGHVS and CDR2 FQNEAQ. The CDR3 is 15 residues long. The junction had 6 bases not matched to a gene; V was cut back by 0 bases and J by 5 bases. CDR3 DNA: TGTGCCAGCAGCTTAGCCCGAGGGGGCCGGGAGACCCAGTACTTC. Translated, it gives CASSLARGGRETQYF.

At least ten counts were recorded for this clone. The chain has TRBV25-1 and TRBJ1-6; 12 bases are a match to TRBD1. The V gene end was trimmed by 6 bases and the J gene end by 9 bases; junction bases not matched to a gene: 9. The CDR3 runs 16 residues. Per the germline V gene, CDR1 is MGHDK and CDR2 is SYGVNS. CDR3 region: CASRDTGTGGTSPLHF. The CDR3 nucleotides read TGTGCCAGCAGGGACACCGGGACAGGGGGCACTTCACCCCTCCACTTT.